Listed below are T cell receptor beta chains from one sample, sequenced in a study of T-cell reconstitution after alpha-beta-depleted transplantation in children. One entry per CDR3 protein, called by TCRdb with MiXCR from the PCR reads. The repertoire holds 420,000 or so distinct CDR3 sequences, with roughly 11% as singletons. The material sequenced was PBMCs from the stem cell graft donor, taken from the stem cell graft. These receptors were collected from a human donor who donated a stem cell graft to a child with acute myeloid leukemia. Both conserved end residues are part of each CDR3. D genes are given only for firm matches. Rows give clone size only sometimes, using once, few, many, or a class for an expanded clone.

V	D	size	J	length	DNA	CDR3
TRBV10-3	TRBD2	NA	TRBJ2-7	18	TGTGCCATCAGTGAGTCGCCCCAAAGACTAGCGGGAGTCTACGAGCAGTACTTC	CAISESPQRLAGVYEQYF
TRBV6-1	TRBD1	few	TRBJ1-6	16	TGTGCCAGCAGGACCGGGACAGGGCTGGGGATTTCACCCCTCCACTTT	CASRTGTGLGISPLHF
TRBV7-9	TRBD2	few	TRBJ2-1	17	TGTGCCAGCAGCCTAACCTCGACTAGCGGGAGGTGGGATGAGCAGTTCTTC	CASSLTSTSGRWDEQFF
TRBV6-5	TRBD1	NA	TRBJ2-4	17	TGTGCCAGCAGTTACTCACCCAGGGGGCGCGAGGGAAACATTCAGTACTTC	CASSYSPRGREGNIQYF
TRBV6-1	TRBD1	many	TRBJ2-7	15	TGTGCCAGCAGTGAATGGGGGACAGGAGCCTACGAGCAGTACTTC	CASSEWGTGAYEQYF
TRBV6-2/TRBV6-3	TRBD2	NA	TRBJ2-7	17	TGTGCCAGCAGTTACTCGGGGACTAGCGGGAGGGCCTTCGAGCAGTACTTC	CASSYSGTSGRAFEQYF
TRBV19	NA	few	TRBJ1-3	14	TGTGCCAGTATGATGGAGGTGGGAGGAAACACCATATATTTT	CASMMEVGGNTIYF
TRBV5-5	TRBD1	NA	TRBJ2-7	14	TGTGCCAGCAGCTCCGGGACAGGGAAATCCGAGCAGTACTTC	CASSSGTGKSEQYF
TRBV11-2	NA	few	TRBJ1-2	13	TGTGCCAGCAGCCGGCCCGGGGGCTATGGCTACACCTTC	CASSRPGGYGYTF
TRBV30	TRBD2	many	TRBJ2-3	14	TGTGCCCGTAAAAGCGGGGGGCCGGAGGATACGCAGTATTTT	CARKSGGPEDTQYF
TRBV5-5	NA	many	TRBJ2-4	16	TGTGCCAGCAGCTTGGCCGCTGGGAGGTCCCAAAACATTCAGTACTTC	CASSLAAGRSQNIQYF
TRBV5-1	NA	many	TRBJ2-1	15	TGCGCCAGCAGCTTCCAAGGATACCCTATCAATGAGCAGTTCTTC	CASSFQGYPINEQFF
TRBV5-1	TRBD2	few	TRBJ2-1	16	TGCGCCAGCAGCTTGGAGGCGGGAGGACCTGTGGATGAGCAGTTCTTC	CASSLEAGGPVDEQFF
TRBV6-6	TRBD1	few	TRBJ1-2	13	TGTGCCAGCACCCCGGACAGGGATTATGGCTACACCTTC	CASTPDRDYGYTF
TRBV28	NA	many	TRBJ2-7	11	TGTGCCAGCAGGGCCTCTAGCGAGCAGTACTTC	CASRASSEQYF
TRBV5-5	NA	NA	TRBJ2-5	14	TGTGCCAGCAGCTGGGACCCATCCTGGGGGACCCAGTACTTC	CASSWDPSWGTQYF
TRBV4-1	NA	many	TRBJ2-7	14	TGCGCCAGCAGCCAAGATGGGAGCTCCTACGAGCAGTACTTC	CASSQDGSSYEQYF
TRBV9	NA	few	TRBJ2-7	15	TGTGCCAGCAGCGTGGCCGTAGGGGAATCCTACGAGCAGTACTTC	CASSVAVGESYEQYF
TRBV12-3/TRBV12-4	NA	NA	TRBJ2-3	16	TGTGCCAGCAGTTTGTTTCTGGATTCAAGCACAGATACGCAGTATTTT	CASSLFLDSSTDTQYF
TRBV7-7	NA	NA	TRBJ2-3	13	TGTGCTAGCAGCTCCATCGGGGCAGATACGCAGTATTTT	CASSSIGADTQYF
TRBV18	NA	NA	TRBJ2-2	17	TGTGCCAGCTCACCACCGTTGATGGGGAGCAACACCGGGGAGCTGTTTTTT	CASSPPLMGSNTGELFF
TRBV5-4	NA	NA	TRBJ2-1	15	TGTGCCAGCAGCAGATATGCTAGTTACTACAATGAGCAGTTCTTC	CASSRYASYYNEQFF
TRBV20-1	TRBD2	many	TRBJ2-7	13	TGCAGTGCTAGGGTAGCGGGGTCCTACGAGCAGTACTTC	CSARVAGSYEQYF
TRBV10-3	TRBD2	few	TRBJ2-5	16	TGTGCCACCCGGCCGGAGAGCGGGGGTTACCTGGAGACCCAGTACTTC	CATRPESGGYLETQYF
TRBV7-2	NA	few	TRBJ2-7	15	TGTGCCAGCAGCCCCGACGGGGGACACACCTACGAGCAGTACTTC	CASSPDGGHTYEQYF
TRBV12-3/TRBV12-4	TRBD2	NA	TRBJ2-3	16	TGTGCCAGCAGTTTGAGAGCGGGGGTAAAGGCAGATACGCAGTATTTT	CASSLRAGVKADTQYF
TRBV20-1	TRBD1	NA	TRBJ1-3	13	TGCAGTGCTAACGACAGGGTTGGAAACACCATATATTTT	CSANDRVGNTIYF
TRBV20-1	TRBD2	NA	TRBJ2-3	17	TGCAGTGCTCCTCCCCTTAGCGGGTTTGGCACCACAGATACGCAGTATTTT	CSAPPLSGFGTTDTQYF
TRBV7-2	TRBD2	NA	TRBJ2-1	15	TGTGCCAGCAGCTTAGTTGGCAGCGGGAATAATGAGCAGTTCTTC	CASSLVGSGNNEQFF
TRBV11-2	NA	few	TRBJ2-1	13	TGTGCCAGCAGCTTAGATGAAAGACTAGGGCAGTTCTTC	CASSLDERLGQFF
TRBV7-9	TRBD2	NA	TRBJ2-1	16	TGTGCCAGCAGCTTATCTACAGGGCGGGAGGGGTCTAAGCAGTTCTTC	CASSLSTGREGSKQFF
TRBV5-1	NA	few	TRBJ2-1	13	TGCGCCAGCAGCTTGGAGGTGGACGGTGAGCAGTTCTTC	CASSLEVDGEQFF
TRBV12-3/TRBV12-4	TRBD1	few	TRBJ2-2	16	TGTGCCAGCAGTCCCCCAGGGGGCGTTGGCACCGGGGAGCTGTTTTTT	CASSPPGGVGTGELFF
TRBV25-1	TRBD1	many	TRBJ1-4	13	TGTGCCAGCAGTGTGACAGGGCTTGAAAAACTGTTTTTT	CASSVTGLEKLFF
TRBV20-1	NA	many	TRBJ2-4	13	TGCAGTGCTAGAGAGGCAGGGTCAAGTGTACAGTACTTC	CSAREAGSSVQYF
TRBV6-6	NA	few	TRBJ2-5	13	TGTGCCAGCAGGATGCAACCCCAAGAGACCCAGTACTTC	CASRMQPQETQYF
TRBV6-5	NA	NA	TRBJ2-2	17	TGTGCCAGCAGTTACTCAGACAGGCTAGTGAACACCGGGGAGCTGTTTTTT	CASSYSDRLVNTGELFF
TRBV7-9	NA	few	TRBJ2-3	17	TGTGCCAGCAGCTTAACCGGAGGACCGCCCCCCACAGATACGCAGTATTTT	CASSLTGGPPPTDTQYF
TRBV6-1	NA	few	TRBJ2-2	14	TGTGCCACCGGACGGGAGCCTTACACCGGGGAGCTGTTTTTT	CATGREPYTGELFF
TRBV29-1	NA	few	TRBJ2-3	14	TGCAGCGTTGAAAGCAGCGGGAGCACAGATACGCAGTATTTT	CSVESSGSTDTQYF
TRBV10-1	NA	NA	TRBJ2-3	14	TGCGCCAGCAGTGAGTCGACCCACACAGATACGCAGTATTTT	CASSESTHTDTQYF